This TCR beta chain was captured in a study of T cells in Graves' hyperthyroidism and ophthalmopathy. The sample holds many counts of this clonotype. The target antigen is unknown. General study points: Most clonotypes expanded in the thyroid (above 0.001) were also present in blood. The authors' 13 V-J model separated ophthalmopathy from stable hyperthyroidism.

Regions amplified from RNA transcripts were the TCR beta CDR3 regions. HTBI primers were employed in a first-round RT-PCR of the TCR CDR3. TCRdb reanalysed the multiplex PCR reads using MiXCR and keeps one entry per CDR3 protein. Altogether approximately 560,000 distinct CDR3 sequences are present, 46% being singletons, with the ten largest covering approximately 8.2%. Subjects aged 18 to 65 presented with newly diagnosed hyperthyroidism of less than 2 months' duration. Those patients with uncontrolled infection, other autoimmune disease, pregnancy or lactation were excluded. Germline CDR1 KGHDR, CDR2 SFDVKD. J lost 1 base, V lost 4 bases, and 5 bases had no gene match. This CDR3 is 15 amino acids long.

The J gene is TRBJ2-7, the V gene TRBV24-1, with 8 nucleotides matching TRBD2. The material sequenced was peripheral blood or thyroid tissue (not recorded which). The receptor was derived from a woman under 30 with Graves' hyperthyroidism. This CDR3 is CATSDSGLASYEQYF. In nucleotides, the CDR3 is TGTGCCACCAGTGACTCCGGACTAGCTTCCTACGAGCAGTACTTC.